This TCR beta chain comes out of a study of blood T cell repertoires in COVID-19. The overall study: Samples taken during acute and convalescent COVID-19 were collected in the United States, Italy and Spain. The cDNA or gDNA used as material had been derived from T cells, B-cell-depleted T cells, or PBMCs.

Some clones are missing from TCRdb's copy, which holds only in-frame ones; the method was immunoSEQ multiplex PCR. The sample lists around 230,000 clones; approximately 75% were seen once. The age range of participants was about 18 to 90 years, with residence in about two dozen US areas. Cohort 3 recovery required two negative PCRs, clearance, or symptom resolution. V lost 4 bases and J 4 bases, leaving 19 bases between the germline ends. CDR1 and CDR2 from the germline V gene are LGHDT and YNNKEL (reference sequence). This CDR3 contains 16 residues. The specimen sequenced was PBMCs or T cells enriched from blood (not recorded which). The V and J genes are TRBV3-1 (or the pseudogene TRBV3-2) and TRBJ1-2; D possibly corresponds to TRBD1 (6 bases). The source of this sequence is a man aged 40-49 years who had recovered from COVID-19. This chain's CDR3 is CASSPKELDSPYGYTF. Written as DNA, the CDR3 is TGTGCCAGCAGCCCAAAAGAATTGGACAGCCCCTATGGCTACACCTTC.